The 10 T cell receptor beta chains reported below all come from one sample, sequenced in a study of T cell changes during pregnancy in multiple sclerosis (dated by TCRdb to between 2017 and 2020). Libraries came from the immunoSEQ multiplex PCR assay. As stored in TCRdb, this immuneACCESS dataset retains in-frame rearrangements with V and J assigned. A fraction of the clones does not appear; measured against another copy, unresolved V genes explain less than half of the discrepancy, and the remainder lacks a known reason. This sample holds 55,000 to 65,000 clones; roughly 92% were observed only once. The ten most abundant clones make up about 3.2% of the sample. This material consisted of CD8+ T cells from peripheral blood mononuclear cells, taken in the third trimester of pregnancy. The source of these receptors is a female donor with multiple sclerosis, enrolled in a pregnancy study.

This rearrangement joins TRBV4-1 to TRBJ1-5; a weak D match, TRBD1 (6 bases). V lost 6 bases and J lost 6, with 18 bases in between. CDR3 length equals 15 residues. Looked up from germline, CDR1 is MGHRA and CDR2 is YSYEKL. CDR3 nucleotides: TGCGCCAGCAGACTCACAGGGAAGTTGGGTCAGCCCCAGCATTTT. Translating gives CASRLTGKLGQPQHF.

This chain connects TRBV7-9 to TRBJ2-5, with D possibly being TRBD2 (5 bases). CDR1 SEHNR and CDR2 FQNEAQ come from the germline V gene (reference sequence). CDR3 length: 18 residues. V was trimmed by 0 bases and J by 3 bases, leaving 20 bases between them. CDR3 residues: CASSLAHLAEEIEETQYF. For the CDR3, the DNA is TGTGCCAGCAGCTTAGCGCACCTGGCGGAGGAAATTGAAGAGACCCAGTACTTC.

The CDR3 spells CASDSGGTQQFF. In nucleotides, the CDR3 is TGCGCCAGCGATAGCGGGGGGACCCAGCAGTTCTTC. The chain carries TRBV10-1 and TRBJ2-1; 10 bases fit TRBD2. The length of the CDR3 is 12 residues. With 8 bases clipped from V and 11 bases from J, the junction kept 6 bases outside the gene matches. The V gene's germline CDR1 is WNHNN and CDR2 SYGVQD (reference sequence).

V and J are TRBV19 and TRBJ1-1; TRBD1 agrees at 7 bases. Germline-derived CDR1 and CDR2 are LNHDA and SQIVND (reference sequence). The CDR3 contains 16 residues. J lost 0 bases, V lost 3 bases, and 7 bases had no gene match. Here the CDR3 DNA reads TGTGCCAGTAGTATGGGGACAGAGGGATTGAACACTGAAGCTTTCTTT. Translation gives CASSMGTEGLNTEAFF.

The chain links TRBV18 to TRBJ2-1, with 11 bases lining up with TRBD2. Looked up from germline, CDR1 is KGHSH and CDR2 is LQKENI. The CDR3 runs 16 residues. The V and J ends lost 3 bases and 6 bases, in that order; junction bases with no gene match: 7. CDR3 DNA sequence: TGTGCCAGCTCACCTGCCACTAGCGGGAGTGGCAATGAGCAGTTCTTC. Protein product: CASSPATSGSGNEQFF.

In this sample, this clone turned up once. The genes are TRBV13 and TRBJ2-1; 7 bases line up with TRBD2. The CDR3 runs to 16 residues. Germline loops: CDR1 PRHDT, CDR2 FYEKMQ (reference sequence). The V and J ends lost 4 bases and 3 bases, in that order; junction bases with no gene match: 9. CDR3 in amino acids: CASSSPVGGYYNEQFF. CDR3 DNA: TGTGCCAGCAGCTCTCCCGTGGGGGGGTACTACAATGAGCAGTTCTTC.

This chain links TRBV7-9 with TRBJ1-1; weak D call: TRBD1 (6 bases). This CDR3 spans 15 amino acids. Per the germline V gene, CDR1 is SEHNR and CDR2 is FQNEAQ (reference sequence). With 1 base removed from V and 8 bases from J, the gap between germline ends came to 17 bases. For the CDR3, the DNA is TGTGCCAGCAGCTTAGAGGGGGTGGGGAAACGGGAAGCTTTCTTT. Protein product: CASSLEGVGKREAFF. Based on the CDR3 plus reference TRBV7-9 and TRBJ1-1, the full variable domain is DTGVSQNPRHKITKRGQNVTFRCDPISEHNRLYWYRQTLGQGPEFLTYFQNEAQLEKSRLLSDRFSAERPKGSFSTLEIQRTEQGDSAMYLCASSLEGVGKREAFFGQGTRLTVV.

The rearrangement uses TRBV5-1 and TRBJ1-5; D gene ambiguous. Per germline, CDR1 SGHRS and CDR2 YFSETQ. Trimming removed 6 bases at V and 0 bases at J, with 7 bases between. The CDR3 extends over 13 amino acids. The DNA for the CDR3 is TGCGCCAGCACAACAGATAGCAATCAGCCCCAGCATTTT. This translates into CASTTDSNQPQHF.

In this sample, this clone turned up once. This chain's CDR3 is CASSYSTGYEQYF. The CDR3 coding sequence is TGTGCCAGCAGTTACTCGACGGGATACGAGCAGTACTTC. The chain employs TRBV6-5 and TRBJ2-7; a possible D gene is TRBD2 (5 bases). CDR3 length equals 13 residues. The V gene's germline CDR1 is MNHEY and CDR2 SVGAGI. The V end was cut by 0 bases, the J end by 4 bases, with 7 bases between.

The rearrangement joins TRBV5-1 to TRBJ2-7; unclear D gene. The CDR3 sequence is 13 residues long. CDR1 is SGHRS, CDR2 YFSETQ, per germline. V shed 2 bases and J shed 3 bases, with 9 bases lying between them. CDR3 sequence (DNA): TGCGCCAGCAGCTTAACGGAGAACTACGAGCAGTACTTC. Translation gives CASSLTENYEQYF.